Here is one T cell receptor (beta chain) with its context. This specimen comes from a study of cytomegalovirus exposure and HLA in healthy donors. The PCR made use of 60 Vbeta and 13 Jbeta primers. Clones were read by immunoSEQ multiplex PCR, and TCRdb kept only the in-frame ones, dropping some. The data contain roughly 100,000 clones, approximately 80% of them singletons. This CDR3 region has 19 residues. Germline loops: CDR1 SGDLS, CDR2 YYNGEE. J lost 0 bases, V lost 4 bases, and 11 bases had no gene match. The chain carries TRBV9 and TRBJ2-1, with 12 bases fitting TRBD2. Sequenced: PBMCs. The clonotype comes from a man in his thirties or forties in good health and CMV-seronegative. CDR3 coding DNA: TGTGCCAGCAGCATCACCGGGACTAGCGGGTCAAGCTCCTACAATGAGCAGTTCTTC. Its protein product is CASSITGTSGSSSYNEQFF.